Listed here are 15 T cell receptor beta chains from one sample, sequenced in a study of T cells in Graves' hyperthyroidism and ophthalmopathy. Researchers took RNA transcripts and amplified the TCR beta CDR3 regions from them. The HTBI primer set drove a first-round RT-PCR of the TCR CDR3. TCRdb passed the multiplex PCR reads through MiXCR, listing each CDR3 protein once. The top ten clones hold under 8% of a sample with about 700,000 distinct CDR3 sequences, just under 45% of them seen once. Material: peripheral blood or thyroid tissue (not recorded which). The source is an adult man with Graves' disease, either hyperthyroidism or ophthalmopathy (not recorded which).

The chain links TRBV3-1 to TRBJ1-4; D not resolved. The CDR3 sequence is 14 residues long. CDR1 and CDR2 (germline): LGHDT, YNNKEL (reference sequence). Trimming left V 0 bases short and J 7 bases short, with 9 bases between. CDR3 in amino acids: CASSQDPSVEKLFF. CDR3 nucleotides: TGTGCCAGCAGCCAAGATCCTTCGGTTGAAAAACTGTTTTTT.

The J gene is TRBJ1-1, the V gene TRBV9, with D tentatively TRBD1 (5 bases). The CDR3 loop spans 14 amino acids. Germline V gene sequence: CDR1 SGDLS, CDR2 YYNGEE. The V end lost 5 bases, the J end lost 6 bases, and 17 bases lay between the germline ends. CDR3 sequence reads: CASSLTGGVAEAFF. In DNA form, the CDR3 reads TGTGCCAGCAGTCTAACAGGTGGGGTGGCTGAAGCTTTCTTT.

There are a few counts of this clonotype. This chain connects TRBV11-3 to TRBJ2-7, with TRBD1 identical over 9 bases. V was clipped by 5 bases and J by 3 bases; unmatched bases: 5. CDR3 size: 14 residues. The germline V gene has CDR1 SGHNT and CDR2 YENEEA. CDR3 sequence reads: CASSQDRGFYEQYF. The CDR3 coding sequence is TGTGCCAGCAGCCAAGACAGGGGGTTCTACGAGCAGTACTTC.

This rearrangement joins TRBV6-4 to TRBJ1-2; D is possibly TRBD1 (6 bases). This CDR3 contains 14 residues. CDR1 and CDR2 (germline): MRHNA, SNTAGT. Trimming shortened V by 7 bases and J by 7 bases, and 19 bases separated the two germline ends. The DNA for the CDR3 is TGTGCCAGCATAGCTACGGGGGGGGACATTGGCTACACCTTC. It codes for CASIATGGDIGYTF.

The gene calls are TRBV25-1 and TRBJ1-6, with D hard to call. Trimming removed 5 bases at V and 6 bases at J, with 11 bases between. Germline V gene sequence: CDR1 MGHDK, CDR2 SYGVNS. The CDR3 totals 14 residues. The CDR3 sequence is CASSPLRLNSPLHF. CDR3 in DNA: TGTGCCAGCAGTCCTCTCCGGCTTAATTCACCCCTCCACTTT.

This chain joins TRBV29-1 and TRBJ1-3; a possible D gene is TRBD1 (5 bases). Trimming stripped 4 bases from V and 0 bases from J, with 7 bases between. Germline V CDR1 and CDR2: SQVTM, ANQGSEA. This CDR3 has 13 amino acids. The CDR3 here is CSVAGPSGNTIYF. The DNA for the CDR3 is TGCAGCGTTGCAGGGCCCTCTGGAAACACCATATATTTT. Using reference TRBV29-1 and TRBJ1-3 for the parts outside the CDR3, the full variable domain is SAVISQKPSRDICQRGTSLTIQCQVDSQVTMMFWYRQQPGQSLTLIATANQGSEATYESGFVIDKFPISRPNLTFSTLTVSNMSPEDSSIYLCSVAGPSGNTIYFGEGSWLTVV.

This clonotype was detected ten times or more. The chain uses TRBV7-8 and TRBJ1-2, with D possibly matching TRBD1 (5 bases). The V end lost 2 bases, the J end lost 2 bases, and 18 bases lay between the germline ends. The CDR3 covers 17 residues. Germline CDR1 and CDR2: SGHVS and FQNEAQ. The CDR3: CASSLHDGQILNYGYTF. Written as DNA, the CDR3 is TGTGCCAGCAGCTTACACGATGGACAAATACTCAACTATGGCTACACCTTC.

The chain employs TRBV6-1 and TRBJ1-2; D gene ambiguous. V gave up 7 bases and J gave up 0 bases, with 12 bases separating them. Germline lookup yields CDR1 MNHNS and CDR2 SASEGT. The CDR3 totals 14 residues. As DNA, the CDR3 is TGTGCCAGCACGGGAGGGAGTGCTAACTATGGCTACACCTTC. Its protein product is CASTGGSANYGYTF.

The chain links TRBV7-9 to TRBJ1-4; D is uncertain. Germline CDR1 and CDR2: SEHNR and FQNEAQ (reference sequence). This CDR3 contains 17 residues. Trimming left V 0 bases short and J 8 bases short, with 19 bases between. The CDR3 loop reads CASSLAREGFYGEKLFF. The CDR3 region has the DNA TGTGCCAGCAGCTTAGCCCGGGAAGGGTTTTATGGAGAAAAACTGTTTTTT.

The V and J genes are TRBV15 and TRBJ1-5; TRBD1 matches 7 bases. Germline values: CDR1 LNHNV, CDR2 YYDKDF (reference sequence). V lost 0 bases, J lost 12 bases, and 14 bases stayed unmatched. CDR3 length equals 16 residues. The CDR3 loop reads CATSRDPVGSTGLQHF. CDR3 bases: TGTGCCACCAGCAGAGACCCTGTAGGTTCGACAGGGCTCCAGCATTTT.

This clonotype was seen repeatedly, ten times or more. The J gene is TRBJ1-1, the V gene TRBV2; TRBD1 aligns across 10 bases. The CDR3 consists of 13 residues. Germline CDR1 SNHLY, CDR2 FYNNEI. V lost 5 bases, J lost 8 bases, and 5 bases stayed unmatched. For the CDR3, the DNA is TGTGCCAGCAGTTTGACAGGGGGCAGGGAAGCTTTCTTT. This translates into CASSLTGGREAFF. The whole variable domain, remainder taken from reference TRBV2 and TRBJ1-1, is EPEVTQTPSHQVTQMGQEVILRCVPISNHLYFYWYRQILGQKVEFLVSFYNNEISEKSEIFDDQFSVERPDGSNFTLKIRSTKLEDSAMYFCASSLTGGREAFFGQGTRLTVV.

This clonotype was seen a single time. The J gene is TRBJ1-1, the V gene TRBV7-9, with 9 bases identical to TRBD1. This CDR3 has 14 amino acids. In germline, CDR1 is SEHNR, CDR2 FQNEAQ (reference sequence). V was pared by 11 bases and J by 8 bases, with 15 bases of the junction left unmatched. The CDR3 loop is CAWRKGTGLREAFF. For the CDR3, the DNA is TGTGCCTGGAGAAAGGGGACAGGGCTTCGAGAAGCTTTCTTT.

This clonotype showed up just a few times. The chain uses TRBV19 and TRBJ1-5; 7 positions agree with TRBD1. Losses at the gene ends were 5 bases for V and 5 bases for J; bases not matched to a gene: 12. Germline CDR1 LNHDA, CDR2 SQIVND (reference sequence). CDR3 length: 16 amino acids. The CDR3 protein is CASSPLRDTGDQPQHF. CDR3 DNA sequence: TGTGCCAGTAGTCCCCTCCGGGACACAGGGGATCAGCCCCAGCATTTT.

This clonotype was picked up a small number of times. The junction shows a germline mismatch at one end, possibly a read error. The chain is built from TRBV15 and TRBJ2-5; TRBD2 matches at 7 bases. Germline loops: CDR1 LNHNV, CDR2 YYDKDF (reference sequence). This CDR3 spans 15 amino acids. The DNA for the CDR3 is TGTGCCACCGGCAGAGATAGACTAGCAGGGGAGACCCAGTACTTC. Encoded protein: CATGRDRLAGETQYF.

This sequence joins TRBV20-1 and TRBJ2-5; perhaps D is TRBD1 or TRBD2 (5 bases each). This CDR3 has 10 amino acids. Germline CDR1 and CDR2: DFQATT and SNEGSKA (reference sequence). V lost 7 bases and J lost 5, with 8 bases in between. The CDR3 protein is CSVGVETQYF. The CDR3 bases are TGCAGTGTGGGGGTTGAGACCCAGTACTTC.